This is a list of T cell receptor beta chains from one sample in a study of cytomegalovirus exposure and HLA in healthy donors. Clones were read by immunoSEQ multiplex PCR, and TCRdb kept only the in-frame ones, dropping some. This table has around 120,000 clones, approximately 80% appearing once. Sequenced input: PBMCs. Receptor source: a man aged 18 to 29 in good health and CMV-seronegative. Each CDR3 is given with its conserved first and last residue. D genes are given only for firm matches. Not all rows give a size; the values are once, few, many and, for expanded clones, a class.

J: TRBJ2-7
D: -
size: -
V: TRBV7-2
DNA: TGTGCCAGCAGCTTAGGGAGCCTAGAGTTCGAGCAGTACTTC
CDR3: CASSLGSLEFEQYF

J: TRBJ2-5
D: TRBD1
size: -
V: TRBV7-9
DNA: TGTGCCAGCAGCTTAGGGGGACAGGGGTTGACCCAGTACTTC
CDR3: CASSLGGQGLTQYF

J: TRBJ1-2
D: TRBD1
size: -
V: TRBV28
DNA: TGTGCCAGCAGACACGGGACAGGGCACTATGGCTACACCTTC
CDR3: CASRHGTGHYGYTF

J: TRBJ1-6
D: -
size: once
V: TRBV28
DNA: TGTGCCAGCAGTTTGGCCTCTAGGAGTAATTCACCCCTCCACTTT
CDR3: CASSLASRSNSPLHF

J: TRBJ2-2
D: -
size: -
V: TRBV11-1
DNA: TGTGCCAGCAGCCGGGGACTGAACACCGGGGAGCTGTTTTTT
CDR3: CASSRGLNTGELFF

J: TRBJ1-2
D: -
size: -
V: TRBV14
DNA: TGTGCCAGCAGCCAAGACCTTAGCAGGGGCGTCTATGGCTACACCTTC
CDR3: CASSQDLSRGVYGYTF

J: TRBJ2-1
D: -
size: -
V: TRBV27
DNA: TGTGCCAGCAGTTTATCTACCCCATTAATTGCGGGAGAAGGGGGTGAGCAGTTCTTC
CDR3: CASSLSTPLIAGEGGEQFF

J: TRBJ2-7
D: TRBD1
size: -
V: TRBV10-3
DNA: TGTGCCATCAGTGAGTTAGGGACAGGGGGTTGGTACGAGCAGTACTTC
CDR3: CAISELGTGGWYEQYF

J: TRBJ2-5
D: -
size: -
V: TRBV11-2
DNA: TGTGCCAGCAGCTTAGACAGGACTAAAGAGACCCAGTACTTC
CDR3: CASSLDRTKETQYF

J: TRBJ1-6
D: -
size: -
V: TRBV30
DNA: TGTGCCTGGAGAGCGGGGACGGCAAATTCACCCCTCCACTTT
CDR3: CAWRAGTANSPLHF

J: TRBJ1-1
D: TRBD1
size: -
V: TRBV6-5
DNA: TGTGCCAGCAGTGCCGGACAGGCGAACACTGAAGCTTTCTTT
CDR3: CASSAGQANTEAFF

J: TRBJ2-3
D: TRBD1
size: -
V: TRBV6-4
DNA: TGTGCCAGCAGTGAACAGGGGGAATGGGCAGATACGCAGTATTTT
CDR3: CASSEQGEWADTQYF

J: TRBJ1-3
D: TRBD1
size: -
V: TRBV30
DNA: TGTGCCGGGTCCCGGGACAGGGTTGCTGGAAACACCATATATTTT
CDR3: CAGSRDRVAGNTIYF

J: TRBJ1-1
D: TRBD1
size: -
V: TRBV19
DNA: TGTGCCAGTAGTATAGAACAGGGGGCCGCCACTGAAGCTTTCTTT
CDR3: CASSIEQGAATEAFF

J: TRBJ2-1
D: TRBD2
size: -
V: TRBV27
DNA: TGTGCCAGCAGTCCGAGGCTAAGCGGGAGAACCTACAATGAGCAGTTCTTC
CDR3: CASSPRLSGRTYNEQFF

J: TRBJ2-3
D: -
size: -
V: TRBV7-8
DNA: TGTGCCAGCAGCCCAGTTCAGGTCAGCAGATACTCCACAGATACGCAGTATTTT
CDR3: CASSPVQVSRYSTDTQYF

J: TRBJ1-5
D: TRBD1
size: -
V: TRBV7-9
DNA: TGTTCCAGCAGCTTTCCACAGGGGGTCCAGCATTTT
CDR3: CSSSFPQGVQHF

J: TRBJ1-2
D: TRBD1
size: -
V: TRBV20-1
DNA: TGCAGTGCCGGGACAGTCTATGGCTACACCTTC
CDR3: CSAGTVYGYTF

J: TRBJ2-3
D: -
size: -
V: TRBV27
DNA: TGTGCCAGCAGCATGACTACCCTGGCTAGCACAGATACGCAGTATTTT
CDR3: CASSMTTLASTDTQYF

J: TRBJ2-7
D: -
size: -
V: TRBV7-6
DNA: TGTGCCAGCAGCTCTAGGGACTTCTCCTACGAGCAGTACTTC
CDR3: CASSSRDFSYEQYF

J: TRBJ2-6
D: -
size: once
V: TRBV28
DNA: TGTGCCAGCAGGCAGGGCTCTGGGGCCAACGTCCTGACTTTC
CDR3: CASRQGSGANVLTF

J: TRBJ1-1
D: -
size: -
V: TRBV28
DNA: TGTGCCAGCAGTTTATTTGCTGGCCAGAATGAAGCTTTCTTT
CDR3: CASSLFAGQNEAFF

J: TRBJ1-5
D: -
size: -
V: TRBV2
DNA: TGTGCCAGCAGTGACCTTGGGGGGAGCAGAGCTAATCAGCCCCAGCATTTT
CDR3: CASSDLGGSRANQPQHF

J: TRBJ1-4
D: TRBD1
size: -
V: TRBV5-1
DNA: TGCGCCAGCAGCTGGGGGGACAGTCCAGGGGAAAAACTGTTTTTT
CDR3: CASSWGDSPGEKLFF

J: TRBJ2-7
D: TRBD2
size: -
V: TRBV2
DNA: TGTGCCGTTCCACTAGCGGACTCCTACGAGCAGTACTTC
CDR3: CAVPLADSYEQYF

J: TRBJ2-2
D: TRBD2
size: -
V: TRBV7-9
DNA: TGTGCCAGCAAAAGACTAGCGGGAGCCATCCTCATCGGGGAGCTGTTTTTT
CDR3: CASKRLAGAILIGELFF

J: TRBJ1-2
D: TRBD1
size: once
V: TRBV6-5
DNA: TGTGCCAGCAGTTGGGGGACAGGGGCTAACTATGGCTACACCTTC
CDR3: CASSWGTGANYGYTF

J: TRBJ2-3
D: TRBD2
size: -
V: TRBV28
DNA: TGTGCCAGCAGTTTAGGACTAGCGGGAGGTACAGATACGCAGTATTTT
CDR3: CASSLGLAGGTDTQYF

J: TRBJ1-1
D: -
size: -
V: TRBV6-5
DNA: TGTGCCAGCAGTGAAGAAGCAGGCACTGAAGCTTTCTTT
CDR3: CASSEEAGTEAFF

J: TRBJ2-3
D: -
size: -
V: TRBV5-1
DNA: TGCGCCAGCAGCTTGGCACTAGCCACAGATACGCAGTATTTT
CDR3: CASSLALATDTQYF

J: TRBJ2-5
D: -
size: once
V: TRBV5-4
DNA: TGTGCCAGCAGCCCCCGAGTCACCCAAGAGACCCAGTACTTC
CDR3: CASSPRVTQETQYF

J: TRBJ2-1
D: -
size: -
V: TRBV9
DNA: TGTGCCAGCAGCGTAGATTTGCGGCCCCCCCGCGATGAGCAGTTCTTC
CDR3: CASSVDLRPPRDEQFF

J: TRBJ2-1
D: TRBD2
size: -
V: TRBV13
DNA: TGTGCCAGCAGCTTATCCGGGACTAGCCTCGCCAGGGGGCAGTTCTTC
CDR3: CASSLSGTSLARGQFF

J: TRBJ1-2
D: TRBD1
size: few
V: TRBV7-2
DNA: TGTGCCAGCAGCTTAAACGATGCAGGGGGCGTTTTTGGCTACACCTTC
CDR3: CASSLNDAGGVFGYTF

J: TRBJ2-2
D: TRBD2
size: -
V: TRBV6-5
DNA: TGTGCCAGCAGTTACGGTGGAGCGGGGGGCGGGGAGCTGTTTTTT
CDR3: CASSYGGAGGGELFF

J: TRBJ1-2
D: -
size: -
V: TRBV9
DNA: TGTGCCAGCAGCGTTGGAGGGGACTATGGCTACACCTTC
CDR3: CASSVGGDYGYTF

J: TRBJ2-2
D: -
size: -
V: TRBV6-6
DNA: TGTGCCAGCAGTTACTCGGACAGAACGAGGACCGGGGAGCTGTTTTTT
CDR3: CASSYSDRTRTGELFF

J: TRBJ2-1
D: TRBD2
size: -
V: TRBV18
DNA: TGTGCCAGCTCACCACTAGCGGGAGGGGAGTACAATGAGCAGTTCTTC
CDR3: CASSPLAGGEYNEQFF

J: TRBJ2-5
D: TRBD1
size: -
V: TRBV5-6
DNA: TGTGCCAGCAGCTTGGATAGGGACAGGGTACAAGAGACCCAGTACTTC
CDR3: CASSLDRDRVQETQYF

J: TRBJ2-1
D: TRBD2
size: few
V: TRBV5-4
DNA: TGTGCCAGCAGCTCGGAACTAGCGTTAAGAGGGGTGGAGCAGTTCTTC
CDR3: CASSSELALRGVEQFF

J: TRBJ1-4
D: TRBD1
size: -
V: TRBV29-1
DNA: TGCAGCGCTCACCCGGCCCCGGGACAGGGAACTGAAAAACTGTTTTTT
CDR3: CSAHPAPGQGTEKLFF

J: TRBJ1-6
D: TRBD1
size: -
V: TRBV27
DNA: TGTGCCAGCAGTCCGTGGACAGGGGCCCAGTGGACCCTCCACTTT
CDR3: CASSPWTGAQWTLHF

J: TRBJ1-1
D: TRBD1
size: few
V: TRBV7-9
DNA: TGTGCCAGCAGCCCCCCAGGGGGGACTGAAGCTTTCTTT
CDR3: CASSPPGGTEAFF

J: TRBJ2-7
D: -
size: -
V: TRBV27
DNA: TGTGCCAGCAGTTTTGGCGTCGACTCCTGCGAGCAGTACTTC
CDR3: CASSFGVDSCEQYF